Shown below are 32 T cell receptor beta chains from a single sample sequenced in a study of spatial heterogeneity in lung cancer. Study conclusions and caveats: The study found that expanded intratumoral alpha and beta TCR counts tracked tumor mutation counts.

One entry per CDR3 protein, called by TCRdb with MiXCR from the 5' RACE reads. The sample carries 25,000 to 30,000 distinct CDR3 sequences, about 7.6% recorded once. Which antigens these TCRs recognize remains unknown. As for time point: sample taken at primary tumor resection. Sequences were derived from lung tumor tissue, sampled at surgery. The receptors were sampled from a male donor with early-stage non-small cell lung cancer.

The chain recombines TRBV5-1 with TRBJ1-4, with TRBD1 matching 8 bases. The CDR3 is made up of 15 amino acids. Losses at the gene ends were 5 bases for V and 7 bases for J; bases not matched to a gene: 10. In germline, CDR1 is SGHRS, CDR2 YFSETQ. This CDR3 reads CASSLTGARAEKLFF. In nucleotides, the CDR3 is TGCGCCAGCAGTTTGACAGGGGCTAGGGCTGAAAAACTGTTTTTT.

This clonotype showed up many times. As DNA, the CDR3 is TGCGCCAGCAGCCTCTCCCCCCCGACAGGGGGTTCCTACGAGCAGTACTTC. This translates into CASSLSPPTGGSYEQYF. The gene calls are TRBV4-1 and TRBJ2-7; 9 nucleotides agree with TRBD1. This CDR3 comprises 17 residues. The ends lost 4 bases at V and 1 base at J; junction bases unmatched: 11. CDR1 is MGHRA and CDR2 is YSYEKL in the germline V gene.

V usage is TRBV21-1 and J usage is TRBJ2-5; the table's D call of TRBD2 was not tested on the DNA. TRBV21-1 is shown as a pseudogene. The CDR3 runs to 15 residues. CDR3 sequence: CASSNGESPGKTQYF. The CDR3 coding sequence is TGTGCCAGCAGCAATGGGGAGTCGCCTGGGAAGACCCAGTACTTC.

In its sample, this clonotype ranks as medium-sized (0.01 to 0.1%). The chain carries TRBV5-1 and TRBJ1-1; D gene unclear. The CDR3 is 16 residues long. Germline V gene sequence: CDR1 SGHRS, CDR2 YFSETQ. Trimming shortened V by 2 bases and J by 1 base, and 15 bases separated the two germline ends. The CDR3 loop reads CASSFVSDSGNTEAFF. CDR3 nucleotide sequence: TGCGCCAGCAGCTTTGTTTCCGACTCGGGGAACACTGAAGCTTTCTTT.

There are a few counts of this clonotype. The chain has TRBV6-1 and TRBJ2-3, with TRBD2 identical over 7 bases. This CDR3 contains 15 residues. V lost 7 bases, J lost 3 bases, and 10 bases stayed unmatched. CDR1 is MNHNS and CDR2 is SASEGT in the germline V gene. The CDR3 here is CASISWGGGTDTQYF. The CDR3 nucleotides read TGTGCCAGCATTAGTTGGGGGGGAGGGACAGATACGCAGTATTTT.

Only a few counts were recorded for this clonotype. The J gene is TRBJ2-1, the V gene TRBV7-9; D perhaps matches TRBD2 (6 bases). CDR3 size: 16 residues. The germline V gene encodes CDR1 SEHNR and CDR2 FQNEAQ (reference sequence). With 2 bases removed from V and 4 bases from J, the gap between germline ends came to 15 bases. CDR3 loop: CASSLIGGPAYNEQFF. In nucleotides, the CDR3 is TGTGCCAGCAGCTTAATCGGGGGACCCGCTTACAATGAGCAGTTCTTC.

In its sample, this clonotype was seen many times. The chain joins TRBV24-1 to TRBJ2-7; maybe TRBD1 (6 bases). The germline gives CDR1 KGHDR, CDR2 SFDVKD. V was trimmed by 3 bases and J by 3 bases, leaving 17 bases between them. The CDR3 is made up of 16 amino acids. CDR3: CATSDPRQAGSYEQYF. The CDR3 region has the DNA TGTGCCACCAGTGATCCCCGACAGGCTGGAAGCTACGAGCAGTACTTC.

Comments on this clonotype: A read error may be the cause here, since a much bigger clone is one base away. The chain carries TRBV25-1 and TRBJ1-6, with no clear D. Per germline, CDR1 MGHDK and CDR2 SYGVNS. V dropped 4 bases and J dropped 8 bases, with 12 bases sitting between them. The CDR3 contains 14 residues. This chain's CDR3 is CASSGRDAYSPLHF. The DNA of the CDR3 is TGTGCCAGCAGTGGTCGGGATGCTTATTCACCCCTCCACTTT.

V is TRBV11-2 and J is TRBJ1-2, with 8 bases matching TRBD1. The V and J ends lost 5 bases and 8 bases, in that order; junction bases with no gene match: 7. From germline, CDR1 is SGHAT and CDR2 FQNNGV. CDR3 size: 13 residues. CDR3: CASSKQGDEGYTF. The CDR3 DNA follows: TGTGCCAGCAGCAAACAGGGGGATGAAGGCTACACCTTC.

This clonotype was seen more than once but under ten times. At one boundary the junction diverges from the germline segment, which might be a read error. This sequence joins TRBV4-1 and TRBJ1-6; a weak D match, TRBD1 (5 bases). This CDR3 is 15 amino acids long. Per the germline V gene, CDR1 is MGHRA and CDR2 is YSYEKL. The CDR3 nucleotides are TGCCCCAGCAGCCAAGACGGGACCCGTGGTTCACCCCTCCACTTT. Translated: CPSSQDGTRGSPLHF.

This clonotype was counted only a few times. The chain carries TRBV29-1 and TRBJ2-1; D possibly corresponds to TRBD1 (6 bases). CDR3 length equals 14 residues. Germline CDR1 and CDR2: SQVTM and ANQGSEA. Trimming shortened V by 6 bases and J by 6 bases, and 18 bases separated the two germline ends. The CDR3 sequence is CSVNRQASGNEQFF. CDR3 DNA: TGCAGCGTGAACCGACAGGCGTCGGGCAATGAGCAGTTCTTC.

This clonotype was picked up many times. The chain joins TRBV3-1 to TRBJ2-3; TRBD1 matches 8 bases. This CDR3 is 17 amino acids long. The V gene's germline CDR1 is LGHDT and CDR2 YNNKEL (reference sequence). Trimming removed 4 bases from V and 3 bases from J; junction bases left unmatched: 12. The DNA of the CDR3 is TGTGCCAGCAGCCCGTCCACGGACAGGGATCGGACAGATACGCAGTATTTT. This encodes CASSPSTDRDRTDTQYF.

By proportion, this clonotype is large. V gene TRBV7-8 combines with J gene TRBJ1-1; D not resolved. The CDR3 has 13 amino acids. The germline V gene encodes CDR1 SGHVS and CDR2 FQNEAQ. V was cut by 3 bases and J by 0 bases, with 5 bases left in between. CDR3 sequence reads: CASSFVLNTEAFF. The CDR3 DNA sequence: TGTGCCAGCAGCTTCGTCCTGAACACTGAAGCTTTCTTT.

This clonotype was seen repeatedly, ten times or more. V gene TRBV20-1 combines with J gene TRBJ1-2; 9 bases align to TRBD1. The junction had 7 bases not matched to a gene; V was cut back by 6 bases and J by 8 bases. CDR3 size: 12 residues. CDR1 DFQATT and CDR2 SNEGSKA come from the germline V gene (reference sequence). The DNA for the CDR3 is TGCAGTGCGAGGACAGGGGCGTCCGGCTACACCTTC. Protein product: CSARTGASGYTF.

This clonotype was seen many times. V is TRBV20-1 and J is TRBJ2-1, with D uncertain. The CDR3 totals 13 residues. V lost 6 bases to trimming and J lost 5 bases, with 14 bases between them. Germline CDR1 reads DFQATT; CDR2 reads SNEGSKA (reference sequence). The CDR3 loop is CSARLSLNNEQFF. DNA of the CDR3: TGCAGTGCCCGGCTGTCGCTAAACAATGAGCAGTTCTTC.

This clonotype was found many times. The chain employs TRBV19 and TRBJ2-2; 7 bases match TRBD1. There are 15 residues in the CDR3. With 6 bases clipped from V and 0 bases from J, the junction kept 4 bases outside the gene matches. Germline V gene lookup returns CDR1 LNHDA and CDR2 SQIVND (reference sequence). The CDR3 reads CASRDGTANTGELFF. The CDR3 nucleotides read TGTGCCAGTAGGGATGGGACAGCGAACACCGGGGAGCTGTTTTTT. Full variable domain (missing parts from reference TRBV19 and TRBJ2-2): DGGITQSPKYLFRKEGQNVTLSCEQNLNHDAMYWYRQDPGQGLRLIYYSQIVNDFQKGDIAEGYSVSREKKESFPLTVTSAQKNPTAFYLCASRDGTANTGELFFGEGSRLTVL.

The chain carries TRBV18 and TRBJ1-5, with D tentatively TRBD1 (5 bases). The V gene lost 1 base and the J gene lost 3 bases, with 10 bases spanning the gap. CDR1 and CDR2 from the germline V gene are KGHSH and LQKENI. The CDR3 has 15 amino acids. In nucleotides, the CDR3 is TGTGCCAGCTCACCACGCACCGGGGCCAATCAGCCCCAGCATTTT. Translation: CASSPRTGANQPQHF.

This clonotype appeared many times. The V gene is TRBV4-3, the J gene TRBJ1-6; perhaps TRBD1 as D (5 bases). The ends were cut back, 1 base at V and 8 bases at J, with 12 bases in the middle. This CDR3 region has 15 residues. Germline assignment: CDR1 LGHNA and CDR2 YSLEER. Here the CDR3 reads CASSQVRGIYSPLHF. In nucleotides, the CDR3 is TGCGCCAGCAGCCAAGTTCGGGGGATTTATTCACCCCTCCACTTT.

Note on this clonotype: Just one base apart from a much larger clone, this may be a read error. V usage is TRBV6-5 and J usage is TRBJ2-5; no clear D gene. The CDR3 extends over 13 amino acids. The germline V gene has CDR1 MNHEY and CDR2 SVGAGI. V was clipped by 7 bases and J by 2 bases, with 11 bases between them. The CDR3 DNA follows: TGTGCCAGCACCCGGACGGTACAAGAGACCCAGTACTTC. This encodes CASTRTVQETQYF.

This clonotype appeared many times. The gene calls are TRBV29-1 and TRBJ1-5; a weak D match, TRBD1 (5 bases). Deletions cut 6 bases from V and 6 bases from J, with 15 bases between. The CDR3 has 13 amino acids. The germline CDR1 and CDR2 sequences are SQVTM and ANQGSEA. CDR3 nucleotide sequence: TGCAGCGTCCTGACAGCGGGTGGTCAGCCCCAGCATTTT. Translating it yields CSVLTAGGQPQHF.

The gene calls are TRBV7-9 and TRBJ2-2; 8 bases agree with TRBD2. The J segment lost 2 bases and the V segment lost 5 bases, leaving 7 bases of the junction unmatched. The CDR3 has 16 residues. Germline V gene lookup returns CDR1 SEHNR and CDR2 FQNEAQ (reference sequence). The CDR3 region is CASSIPGGGNTGELFF. CDR3 bases: TGTGCCAGCAGCATCCCGGGAGGGGGAAACACCGGGGAGCTGTTTTTT.

This clonotype was seen repeatedly, ten times or more. V gene TRBV6-6 combines with J gene TRBJ1-1; D is unclear. The V and J ends lost 6 bases and 4 bases respectively, with 12 bases between them. Germline V gene lookup returns CDR1 MNHNY and CDR2 SVGAGI (reference sequence). The CDR3 sequence is 13 residues long. This chain's CDR3 is CASSEKGSTEAFF. The CDR3 DNA is TGTGCCAGCAGCGAAAAAGGGAGCACTGAAGCTTTCTTT.

This clonotype was counted at least ten times. The chain couples TRBV4-3 to TRBJ2-5, with D perhaps TRBD1 (5 bases). The CDR3 has 15 amino acids. V was shortened by 1 base and J by 1 base, with 10 bases between the two germline ends. Germline CDR1 is LGHNA and CDR2 is YSLEER. DNA of the CDR3: TGCGCCAGCAGCCAAGTAGGGCAGGGCCAAGAGACCCAGTACTTC. Amino acids: CASSQVGQGQETQYF.

In this sample, this clonotype turned up many times. The chain recombines TRBV6-2 or TRBV6-3 with TRBJ2-3, with no clear D. CDR1 is MNHEY and CDR2 is SVGEGT in the germline V gene. This CDR3 contains 12 residues. V was trimmed by 4 bases and J by 2 bases, leaving 4 bases between them. CDR3 coding DNA: TGTGCCAGCAGTTGGGTCACAGATACGCAGTATTTT. Translating it yields CASSWVTDTQYF.

This clonotype is judged medium-sized. This chain connects TRBV29-1 to TRBJ2-5, with D uncertain. The CDR3 contains 14 residues. Germline lookup yields CDR1 SQVTM and CDR2 ANQGSEA. Trimming shortened V by 1 base and J by 4 bases, and 13 bases separated the two germline ends. In nucleotides, the CDR3 is TGCAGCGTTGAAGTCGGTGGTGGCGGAGAGACCCAGTACTTC. Translating it yields CSVEVGGGGETQYF. The whole variable domain, remainder taken from reference TRBV29-1 and TRBJ2-5, is SAVISQKPSRDICQRGTSLTIQCQVDSQVTMMFWYRQQPGQSLTLIATANQGSEATYESGFVIDKFPISRPNLTFSTLTVSNMSPEDSSIYLCSVEVGGGGETQYFGPGTRLLVL.

The chain carries TRBV4-3 and TRBJ1-1; tentative D call: TRBD1 (6 bases). Germline assignment: CDR1 LGHNA and CDR2 YSLEER. The V end was cut by 0 bases, the J end by 8 bases, with 13 bases between. The CDR3 runs 14 residues. This CDR3 reads CASSQEAGVWEAFF. CDR3 nucleotide sequence: TGCGCCAGCAGCCAAGAAGCAGGGGTTTGGGAAGCTTTCTTT.

By share, this clonotype ranks as medium-sized. The chain has TRBV6-6 and TRBJ2-3; D ambiguous. The CDR3 covers 13 residues. Germline loops: CDR1 MNHNY, CDR2 SVGAGI (reference sequence). Trimming took 4 bases from V and 2 from J, leaving 7 bases between them. The DNA for the CDR3 is TGTGCCAGCAGTTTGACCCACACAGATACGCAGTATTTT. Protein: CASSLTHTDTQYF.

The chain combines TRBV18 with TRBJ1-1, with D possibly being TRBD1 (6 bases). In germline, CDR1 is KGHSH, CDR2 LQKENI. V was cut by 6 bases and J by 5 bases, with 16 bases left in between. This CDR3 spans 14 amino acids. Here the CDR3 reads CASSANRAMTEAFF. DNA for the CDR3: TGTGCCAGCTCTGCCAACAGGGCGATGACTGAAGCTTTCTTT.

The table lists this clonotype with many counts. The chain is built from TRBV2 and TRBJ2-1; D ambiguous. CDR1 is SNHLY and CDR2 is FYNNEI in the germline V gene. V gave up 9 bases and J gave up 4 bases, with 7 bases separating them. The CDR3 runs to 11 residues. As DNA, the CDR3 is TGTGCCAGTACAGTATACAATGAGCAGTTCTTC. It translates to CASTVYNEQFF.

This clonotype has more than one count but fewer than ten. V gene TRBV7-2 combines with J gene TRBJ1-2; a possible D gene is TRBD1 (5 bases). Trimming removed 7 bases from V and 1 base from J, with 16 bases in between. Germline V gene sequence: CDR1 SGHTA, CDR2 FQGNSA. CDR3 length: 15 amino acids. The CDR3 loop is CASKKGGALNYGYTF. The DNA for the CDR3 is TGTGCCAGCAAAAAGGGAGGGGCTCTTAACTATGGCTACACCTTC.

This clonotype was picked up a small number of times. The rearrangement joins TRBV27 to TRBJ1-6; no clear D. CDR1 and CDR2 (germline): MNHEY, SMNVEV (reference sequence). Trimming left V 5 bases short and J 7 bases short, with 9 bases between. The CDR3 totals 13 residues. The chain's CDR3 is CASSTRENSPLHF. CDR3 DNA sequence: TGTGCCAGCAGTACCCGGGAAAATTCACCCCTCCACTTT.

This clonotype appeared a few times. The gene calls are TRBV7-7 and TRBJ2-5; D is unresolved. The V gene lost 5 bases and the J gene lost 5 bases, with 9 bases spanning the gap. The CDR3 runs 12 residues. Per the germline V gene, CDR1 is SSHAT and CDR2 is FNYEAQ (reference sequence). The CDR3 spells CASSPEGETQYF. The CDR3 coding sequence is TGTGCCAGCAGCCCCGAAGGGGAGACCCAGTACTTC.